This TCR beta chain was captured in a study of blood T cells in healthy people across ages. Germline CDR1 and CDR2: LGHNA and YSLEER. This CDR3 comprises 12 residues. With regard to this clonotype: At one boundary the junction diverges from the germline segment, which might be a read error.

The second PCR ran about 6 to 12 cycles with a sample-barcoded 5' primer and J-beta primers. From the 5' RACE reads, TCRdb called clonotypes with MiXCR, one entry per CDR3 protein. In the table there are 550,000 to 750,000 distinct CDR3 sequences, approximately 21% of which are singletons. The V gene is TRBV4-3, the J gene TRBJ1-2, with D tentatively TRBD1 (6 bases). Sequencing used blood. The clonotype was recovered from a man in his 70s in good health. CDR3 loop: CASSQGNYGYTF. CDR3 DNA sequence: TGTGCCAGCAGCCAGGGGAACTATGGCTACACCTTC.